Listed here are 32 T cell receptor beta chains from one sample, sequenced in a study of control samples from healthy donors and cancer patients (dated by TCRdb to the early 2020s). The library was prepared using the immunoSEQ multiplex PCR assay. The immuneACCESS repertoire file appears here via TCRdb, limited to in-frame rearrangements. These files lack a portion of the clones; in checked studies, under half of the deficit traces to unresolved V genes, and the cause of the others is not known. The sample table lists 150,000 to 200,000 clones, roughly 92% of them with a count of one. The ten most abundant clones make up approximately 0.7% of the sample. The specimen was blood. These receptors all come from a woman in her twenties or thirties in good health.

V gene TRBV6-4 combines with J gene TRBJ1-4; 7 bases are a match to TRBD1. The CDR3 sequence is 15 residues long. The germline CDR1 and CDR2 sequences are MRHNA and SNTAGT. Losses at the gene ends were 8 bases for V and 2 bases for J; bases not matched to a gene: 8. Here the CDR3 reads CASPGTAATNEKLFF. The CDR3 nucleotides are TGTGCCAGCCCAGGGACAGCGGCCACTAATGAAAAACTGTTTTTT.

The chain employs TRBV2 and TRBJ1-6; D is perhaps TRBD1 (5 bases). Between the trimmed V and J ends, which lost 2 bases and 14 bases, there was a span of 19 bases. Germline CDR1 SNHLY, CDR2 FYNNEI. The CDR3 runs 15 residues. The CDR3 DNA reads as TGTGCCAGCAGTGAAATATCTGGGGGAGATTGGGCCCTCCACTTT. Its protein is CASSEISGGDWALHF.

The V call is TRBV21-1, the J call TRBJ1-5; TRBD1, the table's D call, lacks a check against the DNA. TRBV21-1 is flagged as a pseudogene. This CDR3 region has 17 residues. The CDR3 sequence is CASSKALFDSLNQPQHF. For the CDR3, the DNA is TGTGCCAGCAGCAAAGCGCTTTTTGACAGTCTCAATCAGCCCCAGCATTTT.

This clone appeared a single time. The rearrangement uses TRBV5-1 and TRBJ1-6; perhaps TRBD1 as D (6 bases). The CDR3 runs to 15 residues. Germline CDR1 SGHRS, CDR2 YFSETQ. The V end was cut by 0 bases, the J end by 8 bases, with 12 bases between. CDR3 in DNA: TGCGCCAGCAGCTTGGGGACAGCTCGGGATTCACCCCTCCACTTT. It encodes CASSLGTARDSPLHF.

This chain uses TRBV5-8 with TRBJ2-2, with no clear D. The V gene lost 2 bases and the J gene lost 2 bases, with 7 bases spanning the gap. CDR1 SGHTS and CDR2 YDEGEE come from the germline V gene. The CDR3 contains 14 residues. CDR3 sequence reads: CASSFGVNTGELFF. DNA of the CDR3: TGTGCCAGCAGCTTTGGAGTTAACACCGGGGAGCTGTTTTTT.

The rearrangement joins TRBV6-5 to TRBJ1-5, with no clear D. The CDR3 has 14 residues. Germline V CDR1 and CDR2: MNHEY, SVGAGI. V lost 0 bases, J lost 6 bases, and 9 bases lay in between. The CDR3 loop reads CASSYSISGQPQHF. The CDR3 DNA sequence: TGTGCCAGCAGTTACTCGATATCGGGTCAGCCCCAGCATTTT.

The CDR3 DNA follows: TGTGCCAGCAGCTTAAATCAGGGGCCATACGAGCAGTACTTC. Protein sequence: CASSLNQGPYEQYF. This chain uses TRBV7-3 with TRBJ2-7, with a tentative D call TRBD1 (6 bases). V lost 1 base and J lost 4, with 11 bases in between. Per the germline V gene, CDR1 is SGHTA and CDR2 is FQGTGA. The CDR3 spans 14 residues.

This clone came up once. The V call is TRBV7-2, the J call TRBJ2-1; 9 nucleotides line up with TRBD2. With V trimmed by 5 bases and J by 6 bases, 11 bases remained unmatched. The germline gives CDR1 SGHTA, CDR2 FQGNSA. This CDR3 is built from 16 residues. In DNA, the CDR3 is TGTGCCAGCAGCCCCCAGGGTGCGGGAGGGCGCAATGAGCAGTTCTTC. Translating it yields CASSPQGAGGRNEQFF.

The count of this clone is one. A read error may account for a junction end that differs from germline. The CDR3 here is CASSLVATSGRTVTQYF. CDR3 DNA sequence: TGTGCCAGCAGCTTAGTAGCGACTAGCGGGAGAACAGTTACGCAGTATTTT. The rearrangement uses TRBV7-2 and TRBJ2-3; 12 nucleotides line up with TRBD2. This CDR3 has 17 amino acids. In germline, CDR1 is SGHTA, CDR2 FQGNSA.

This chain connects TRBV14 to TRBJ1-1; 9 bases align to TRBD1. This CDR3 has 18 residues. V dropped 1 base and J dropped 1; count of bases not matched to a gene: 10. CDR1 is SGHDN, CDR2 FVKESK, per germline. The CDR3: CASSQVGQGTSKNTEAFF. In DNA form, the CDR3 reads TGTGCCAGCAGCCAAGTTGGACAGGGGACGAGTAAGAACACTGAAGCTTTCTTT.

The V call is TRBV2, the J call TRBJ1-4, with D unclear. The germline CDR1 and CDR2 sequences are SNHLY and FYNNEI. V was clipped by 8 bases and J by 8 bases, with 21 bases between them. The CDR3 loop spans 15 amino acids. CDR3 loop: CASSSSGGGREKLFF. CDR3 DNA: TGTGCCAGCTCCTCGTCGGGCGGCGGGAGGGAAAAACTGTTTTTT.

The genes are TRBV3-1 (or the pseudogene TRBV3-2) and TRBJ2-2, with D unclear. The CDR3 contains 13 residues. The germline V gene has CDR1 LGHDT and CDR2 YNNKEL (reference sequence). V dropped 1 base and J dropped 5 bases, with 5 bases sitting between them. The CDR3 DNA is TGTGCCAGCAGCCAAGTGGTAACCGGGGAGCTGTTTTTT. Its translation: CASSQVVTGELFF.

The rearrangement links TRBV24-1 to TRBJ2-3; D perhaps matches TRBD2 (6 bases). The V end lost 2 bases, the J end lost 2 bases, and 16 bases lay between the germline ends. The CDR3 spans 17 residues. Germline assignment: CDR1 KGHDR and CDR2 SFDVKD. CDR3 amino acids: CATSDSQDYYPTDTQYF. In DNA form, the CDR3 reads TGTGCCACCAGTGATTCCCAGGACTACTACCCCACAGATACGCAGTATTTT.

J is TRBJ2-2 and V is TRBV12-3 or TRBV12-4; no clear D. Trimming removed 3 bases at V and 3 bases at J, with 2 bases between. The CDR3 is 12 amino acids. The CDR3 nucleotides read TGTGCCAGCAGTTTCCACACCGGGGAGCTGTTTTTT. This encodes CASSFHTGELFF.

The CDR3 nucleotides read TGTGCCAGCAGCCAAGGGCAGGGGCTTTTCCGCGAGCAGTACTTC. Protein: CASSQGQGLFREQYF. The chain is built from TRBV16 and TRBJ2-7; D possibly corresponds to TRBD1 (6 bases). The CDR3 sequence is 15 residues long. Trimming shortened V by 2 bases and J by 6 bases, and 17 bases separated the two germline ends. Germline-derived CDR1 and CDR2 are KGHSY and FQNENV.

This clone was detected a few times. CDR3 DNA: TGCGCCAGCAGCCAAGTCGCGCAGGCCCTTTACTATGGCTACACCTTC. It codes for CASSQVAQALYYGYTF. This chain joins TRBV4-3 and TRBJ1-2; no clear D. The CDR3 covers 16 residues. Deletions cut 1 base from V and 3 bases from J, with 15 bases between. Per germline, CDR1 LGHNA and CDR2 YSLEER.

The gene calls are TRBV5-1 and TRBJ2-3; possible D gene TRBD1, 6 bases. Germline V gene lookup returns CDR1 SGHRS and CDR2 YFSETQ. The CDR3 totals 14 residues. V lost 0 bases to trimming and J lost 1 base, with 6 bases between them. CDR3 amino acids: CASSLDRGTDTQYF. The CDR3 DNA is TGCGCCAGCAGCTTGGACAGGGGCACAGATACGCAGTATTTT.

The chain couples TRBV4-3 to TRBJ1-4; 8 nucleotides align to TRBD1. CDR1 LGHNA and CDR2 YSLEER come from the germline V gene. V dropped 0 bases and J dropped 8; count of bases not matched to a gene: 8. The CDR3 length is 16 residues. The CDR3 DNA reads TGCGCCAGCAGCCAAGAACAGGGGACAGGTGGCGAAAAACTGTTTTTT. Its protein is CASSQEQGTGGEKLFF.

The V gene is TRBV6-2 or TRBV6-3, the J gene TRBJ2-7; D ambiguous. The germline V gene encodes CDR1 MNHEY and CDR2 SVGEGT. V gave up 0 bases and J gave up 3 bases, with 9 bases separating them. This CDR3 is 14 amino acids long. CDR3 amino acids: CASSYSILGYEQYF. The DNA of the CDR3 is TGTGCCAGCAGTTACTCGATACTTGGCTACGAGCAGTACTTC.

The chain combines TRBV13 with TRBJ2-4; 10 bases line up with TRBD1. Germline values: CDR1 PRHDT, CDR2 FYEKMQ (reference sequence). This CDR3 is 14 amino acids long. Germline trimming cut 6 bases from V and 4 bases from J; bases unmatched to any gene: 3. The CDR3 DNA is TGTGCCAGCAGGACAGGGGGCGGAAAAAACATTCAGTACTTC. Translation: CASRTGGGKNIQYF.

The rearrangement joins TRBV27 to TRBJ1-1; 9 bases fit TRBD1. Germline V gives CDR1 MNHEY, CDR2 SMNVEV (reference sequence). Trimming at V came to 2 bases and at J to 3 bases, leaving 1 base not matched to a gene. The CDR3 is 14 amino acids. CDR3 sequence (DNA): TGTGCCAGCAGTTTAGGACAGGGGTACACTGAAGCTTTCTTT. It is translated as CASSLGQGYTEAFF.

The CDR3 sequence is CASTFRLGDREESGANVLTF. For the CDR3, the DNA is TGTGCCAGCACTTTCCGGTTAGGAGACAGGGAGGAGTCTGGGGCCAACGTCCTGACTTTC. The chain employs TRBV7-3 and TRBJ2-6; a weak D match, TRBD1 (7 bases). Germline-derived CDR1 and CDR2 are SGHTA and FQGTGA. V lost 7 bases to trimming and J lost 1 base, with 26 bases between them. The CDR3 has 20 residues.

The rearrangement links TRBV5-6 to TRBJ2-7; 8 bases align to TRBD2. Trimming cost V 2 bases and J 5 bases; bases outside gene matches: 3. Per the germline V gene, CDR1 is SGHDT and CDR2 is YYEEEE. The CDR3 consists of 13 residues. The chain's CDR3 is CASSLAGVDEQYF. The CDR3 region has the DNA TGTGCCAGCAGCTTAGCGGGAGTCGACGAGCAGTACTTC.

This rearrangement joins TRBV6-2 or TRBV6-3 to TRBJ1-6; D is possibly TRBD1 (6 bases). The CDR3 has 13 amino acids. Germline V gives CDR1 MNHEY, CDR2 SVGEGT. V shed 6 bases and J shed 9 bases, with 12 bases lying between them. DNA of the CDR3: TGTGCCAGCAGACCTCGGACAGTTTCACCCCTCCACTTT. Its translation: CASRPRTVSPLHF.

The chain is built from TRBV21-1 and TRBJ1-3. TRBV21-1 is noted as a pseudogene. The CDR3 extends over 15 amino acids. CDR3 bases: TGTGCCAGCAGCAAAGTTCCGGGGGCAGTCGACACCATATATTTT. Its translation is CASSKVPGAVDTIYF.

The CDR3 reads CASSLVGGGTEAFF. The CDR3 nucleotides are TGTGCCAGCAGTTTAGTGGGAGGAGGCACTGAAGCTTTCTTT. This chain uses TRBV27 with TRBJ1-1; D gene ambiguous. Trimming shortened V by 2 bases and J by 4 bases, and 11 bases separated the two germline ends. In germline, CDR1 is MNHEY, CDR2 SMNVEV (reference sequence). The length of the CDR3 is 14 residues.

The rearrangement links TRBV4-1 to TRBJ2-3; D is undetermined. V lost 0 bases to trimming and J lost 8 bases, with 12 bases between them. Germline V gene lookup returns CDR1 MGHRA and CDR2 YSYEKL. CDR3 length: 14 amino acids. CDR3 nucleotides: TGCGCCAGCAGCCAAGATACCGGCTATTTTACGCAGTATTTT. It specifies CASSQDTGYFTQYF.

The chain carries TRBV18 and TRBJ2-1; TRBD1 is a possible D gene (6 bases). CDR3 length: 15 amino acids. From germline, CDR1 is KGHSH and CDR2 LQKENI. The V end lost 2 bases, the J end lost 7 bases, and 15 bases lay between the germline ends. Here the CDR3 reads CASSPNFQGINEQFF. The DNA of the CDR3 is TGTGCCAGCTCACCAAATTTCCAGGGGATTAATGAGCAGTTCTTC.

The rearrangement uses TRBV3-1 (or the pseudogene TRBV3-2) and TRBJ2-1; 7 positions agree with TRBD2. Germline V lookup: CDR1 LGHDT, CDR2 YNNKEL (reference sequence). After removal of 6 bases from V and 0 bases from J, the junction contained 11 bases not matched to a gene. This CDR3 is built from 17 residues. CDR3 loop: CASSTLIAGSSYNEQFF. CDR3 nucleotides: TGTGCCAGCAGTACTCTAATAGCGGGCAGCTCCTACAATGAGCAGTTCTTC.

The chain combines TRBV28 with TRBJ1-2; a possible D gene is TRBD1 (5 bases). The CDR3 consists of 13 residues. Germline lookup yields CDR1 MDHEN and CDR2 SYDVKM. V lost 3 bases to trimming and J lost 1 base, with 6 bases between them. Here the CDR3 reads CASSFQGNYGYTF. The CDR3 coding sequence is TGTGCCAGCAGTTTCCAGGGTAACTATGGCTACACCTTC.

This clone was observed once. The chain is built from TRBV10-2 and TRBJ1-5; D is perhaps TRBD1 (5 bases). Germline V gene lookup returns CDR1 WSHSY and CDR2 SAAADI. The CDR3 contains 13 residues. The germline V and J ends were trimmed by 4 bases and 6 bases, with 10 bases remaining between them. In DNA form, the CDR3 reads TGCGCCAGCAGTGTTCAGGGTCCTCAGCCCCAGCATTTT. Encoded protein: CASSVQGPQPQHF.

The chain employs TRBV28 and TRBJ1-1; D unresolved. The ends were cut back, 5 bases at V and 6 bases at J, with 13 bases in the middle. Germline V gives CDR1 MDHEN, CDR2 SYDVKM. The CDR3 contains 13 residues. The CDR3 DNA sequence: TGTGCCAGCAGTCTGGACGGCGTGGCTGAAGCTTTCTTT. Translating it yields CASSLDGVAEAFF.